This is a list of T cell receptor beta chains from one sample in a study of T cell changes during pregnancy in multiple sclerosis. Assay: immunoSEQ multiplex PCR; the TCRdb copy retains only in-frame clones and omits some. The table lists roughly 80,000 clones, roughly 93% of them singletons. This specimen consisted of peripheral blood, obtained in the second trimester of pregnancy. The receptors were gathered from a female donor with multiple sclerosis, enrolled in a pregnancy study. The CDR3 runs from the conserved cysteine through the conserved F or W.

V	J	CDR3
TRBV6-5	TRBJ2-5	CASSRGQPQETQYF
TRBV5-8	TRBJ2-7	CASAPGTEAYEQYF
TRBV6-5	TRBJ1-3	CASSRLSGNTIYF
TRBV11-3	TRBJ2-3	CASSLGASGGTDTQYF
TRBV27	TRBJ1-5	CASSPRSPGQGYQPQHF
TRBV4-1	TRBJ2-1	CASSQPGQSSYNEQFF
TRBV7-3	TRBJ2-1	CASSPRLAGLNEQFF
TRBV6-6	TRBJ1-2	CASSGLPNYGYTF
TRBV18	TRBJ1-2	CASSPPGGYGYTF
TRBV7-7	TRBJ2-3	CASSLGLGGTDTQYF
TRBV5-1	TRBJ2-3	CASSLQAGDTDTQYF
TRBV5-4	TRBJ2-7	CASSLTGSYEQYF
TRBV25-1	TRBJ2-5	CASSGVTGVRQTQYF
TRBV4-1	TRBJ2-5	CASSHVGRRRQETQYF
TRBV7-9	TRBJ2-1	CASSLTHSNNEQFF
TRBV14	TRBJ1-1	CASSQDPRTGKAEAFF
TRBV2	TRBJ2-3	CASRATGAYTDTQYF
TRBV4-2	TRBJ2-7	CASSQEEGAPSYEQYF
TRBV27	TRBJ1-5	CASRKQGAGNQPQHF
TRBV6-1	TRBJ1-1	CASSPSGRGNTEAFF
TRBV5-5	TRBJ1-3	CASSAIPGKTGNTIYF
TRBV7-9	TRBJ1-3	CASSDHGTGDTIYF